The 9 T cell receptor beta chains listed next were all sequenced from one sample in a study of T-cell memory formation after mild COVID-19. A single record per CDR3 protein comes from TCRdb applying MiXCR to the 5' RACE reads. The data contain over 500,000 distinct CDR3 sequences, approximately 15% of them seen just once; the ten biggest clones take up about 8.1%. The sample comprised PBMCs or a T cell subset sorted from them (not recorded which). These receptor sequences come from an adult woman who had mild COVID-19 (a few samples of this study predate the infection). Cell type and time point are not known.

The chain links TRBV5-1 to TRBJ2-1; 10 bases are shared with TRBD2. There are 15 residues in the CDR3. V was pared by 0 bases and J by 6 bases, with 3 bases of the junction left unmatched. In germline, CDR1 is SGHRS, CDR2 YFSETQ. The CDR3: CASSLVIAGGNEQFF. The CDR3 nucleotides are TGCGCCAGCAGCTTGGTCATAGCGGGAGGCAATGAGCAGTTCTTC.

V and J are TRBV12-3 or TRBV12-4 and TRBJ1-3; D not resolved. V lost 3 bases and J lost 5, with 11 bases in between. The CDR3 length is 14 residues. The CDR3 coding sequence is TGTGCCAGCAGTTTTTCCCGGCTCCGAAACACCATATATTTT. It is translated as CASSFSRLRNTIYF.

This clonotype was recorded a few times. The rearrangement uses TRBV2 and TRBJ1-2; D is perhaps TRBD1 (6 bases). CDR1 and CDR2 from the germline V gene are SNHLY and FYNNEI. Between the trimmed V and J ends, which lost 10 bases and 1 base, there was a span of 13 bases. The CDR3 has 13 residues. CDR3 amino acids: CANPDSLNYGYTF. The CDR3 nucleotides are TGTGCCAACCCGGACAGCCTTAACTATGGCTACACCTTC.

This clonotype was recorded a few times. This chain joins TRBV4-2 and TRBJ2-7, with a weak D call TRBD2 (5 bases). CDR1 and CDR2 (germline): LGHNA, YNFKEQ. CDR3 size: 15 residues. The ends were cut back, 1 base at V and 4 bases at J, with 14 bases in the middle. In nucleotides, the CDR3 is TGTGCCAGCAGCCAAGTGGGCGGAGCGGTGTACGAGCAGTACTTC. Translating it yields CASSQVGGAVYEQYF.

The chain is built from TRBV4-2 and TRBJ1-4; D remains ambiguous. The CDR3 runs to 16 residues. Between the trimmed V and J ends, which lost 0 bases and 0 bases, there was a span of 8 bases. CDR1 LGHNA and CDR2 YNFKEQ come from the germline V gene. The chain's CDR3 is CASSQEGVATNEKLFF. As DNA, the CDR3 is TGTGCCAGCAGCCAAGAGGGAGTTGCAACTAATGAAAAACTGTTTTTT.

V and J are TRBV18 and TRBJ2-4; 8 positions match TRBD1. There are 16 residues in the CDR3. The V gene end was trimmed by 3 bases and the J gene end by 0 bases; junction bases not matched to a gene: 4. The germline CDR1 and CDR2 sequences are KGHSH and LQKENI. As DNA, the CDR3 is TGTGCCAGCTCACCGCCCGGGACAGGAGCCAAAAACATTCAGTACTTC. It translates to CASSPPGTGAKNIQYF. Full variable domain (remainder filled in from reference TRBV18 and TRBJ2-4): NAGVMQNPRHLVRRRGQEARLRCSPMKGHSHVYWYRQLPEEGLKFMVYLQKENIIDESGMPKERFSAEFPKEGPSILRIQQVVRGDSAAYFCASSPPGTGAKNIQYFGAGTRLSVL.

The chain links TRBV12-3 or TRBV12-4 to TRBJ1-4; 9 bases line up with TRBD1. This CDR3 has 15 residues. The ends lost 3 bases at V and 5 bases at J; junction bases unmatched: 4. CDR3 loop: CASSFGTGINEKLFF. CDR3 sequence (DNA): TGTGCCAGCAGTTTTGGGACAGGGATAAATGAAAAACTGTTTTTT.

This clonotype was seen a few times. The chain is built from TRBV24-1 and TRBJ2-6, with 9 bases aligning to TRBD2. Per the germline V gene, CDR1 is KGHDR and CDR2 is SFDVKD. The CDR3 length is 18 residues. With 4 bases clipped from V and 1 base from J, the junction kept 7 bases outside the gene matches. In DNA form, the CDR3 reads TGTGCCACCAGTGACGGGAGCGGGAGGAGATCTGGGGCCAACGTCCTGACTTTC. This codes for CATSDGSGRRSGANVLTF.

In this sample, this clonotype turned up once. The chain uses TRBV2 and TRBJ2-2; 7 positions agree with TRBD1. The V gene's germline CDR1 is SNHLY and CDR2 FYNNEI. With V trimmed by 10 bases and J by 5 bases, 1 base remained unmatched. This CDR3 contains 11 residues. Here the CDR3 DNA reads TGTGCCACACAGGGGACCGGGGAGCTGTTTTTT. Amino acids: CATQGTGELFF.